This paragraph covers one T cell receptor beta chain sequence. The sample is drawn from a study of T cell changes during pregnancy in multiple sclerosis. Produced via immunoSEQ multiplex PCR; TCRdb's table is partial and in-frame only. The sample has approximately 32,000 clones; more than 75% are singletons. Germline assignment: CDR1 MNHNY and CDR2 SVGAGI (reference sequence). Trimming shortened V by 4 bases and J by 3 bases, and 8 bases separated the two germline ends. This CDR3 comprises 13 residues. The genes are TRBV6-6 and TRBJ2-3; unclear D gene. The receptor was derived from a female donor in good health, enrolled as a control in a pregnancy study. Here the sequenced sample was peripheral blood, taken in the third trimester of pregnancy. The CDR3: CASSFRETDTQYF. The CDR3 DNA follows: TGTGCCAGCAGTTTCCGCGAGACAGATACGCAGTATTTT.